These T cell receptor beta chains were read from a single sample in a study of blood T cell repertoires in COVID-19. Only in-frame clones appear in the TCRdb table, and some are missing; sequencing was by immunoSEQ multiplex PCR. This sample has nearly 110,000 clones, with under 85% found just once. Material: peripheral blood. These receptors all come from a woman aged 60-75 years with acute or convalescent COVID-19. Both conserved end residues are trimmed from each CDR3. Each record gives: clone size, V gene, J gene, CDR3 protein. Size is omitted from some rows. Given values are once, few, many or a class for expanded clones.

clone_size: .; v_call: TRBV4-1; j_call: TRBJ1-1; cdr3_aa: ASSQGQGAMTEAF
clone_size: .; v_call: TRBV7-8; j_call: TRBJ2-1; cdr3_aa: ASSHTGTGVYNEQF
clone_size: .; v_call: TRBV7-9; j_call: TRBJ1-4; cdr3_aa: ASSLARGQGDEKLF
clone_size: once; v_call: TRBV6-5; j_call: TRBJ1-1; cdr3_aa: ASSPRREDTEAF
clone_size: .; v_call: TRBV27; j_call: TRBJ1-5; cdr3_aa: ASMSLQGADNQPQH
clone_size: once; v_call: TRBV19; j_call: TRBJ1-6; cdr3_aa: ASSRTGVKDSPLH
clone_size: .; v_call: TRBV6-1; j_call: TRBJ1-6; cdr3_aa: ASSEDRLSSPLH
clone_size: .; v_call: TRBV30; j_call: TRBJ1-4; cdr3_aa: AWSNPDYDEKLF
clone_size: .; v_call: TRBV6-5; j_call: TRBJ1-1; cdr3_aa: ASTNRARENTEAF
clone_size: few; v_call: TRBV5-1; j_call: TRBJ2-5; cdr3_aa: ASSLGQGILAAQETQY
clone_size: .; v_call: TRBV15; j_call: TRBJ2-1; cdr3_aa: ATSRDRASGSHEQF
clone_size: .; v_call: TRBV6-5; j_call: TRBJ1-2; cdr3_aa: ASSPGTGVNYGYT
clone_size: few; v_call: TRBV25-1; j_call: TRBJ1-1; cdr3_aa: ASSDIEGAMYTEAF
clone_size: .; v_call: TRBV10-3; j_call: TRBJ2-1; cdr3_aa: AISPGTSGGRTNEQF
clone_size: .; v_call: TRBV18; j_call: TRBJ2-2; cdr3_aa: ASSRSENTGELF
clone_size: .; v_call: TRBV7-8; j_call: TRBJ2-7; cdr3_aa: ASSLVLNPDRGSYEQY
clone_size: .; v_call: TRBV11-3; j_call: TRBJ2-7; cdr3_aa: ASSLGPGSYEQY
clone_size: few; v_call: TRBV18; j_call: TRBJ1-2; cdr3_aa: ASSPVYRDNYGYT
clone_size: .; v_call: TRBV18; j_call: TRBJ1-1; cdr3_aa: ASSTNLNTEAF
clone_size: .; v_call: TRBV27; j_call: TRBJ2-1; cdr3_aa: ASSSTGGPYNEQF
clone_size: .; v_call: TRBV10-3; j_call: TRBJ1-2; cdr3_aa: AISESSEDRFHGYT
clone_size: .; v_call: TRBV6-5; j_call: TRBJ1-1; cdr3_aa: ASSPNRVVTTEAF
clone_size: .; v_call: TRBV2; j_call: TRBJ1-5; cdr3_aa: ASRHEQGKDQPQH
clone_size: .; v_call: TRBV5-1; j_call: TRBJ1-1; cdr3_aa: ASSAHTGGATEAF
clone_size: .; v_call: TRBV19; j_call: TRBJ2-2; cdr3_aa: ASSIRSSGGANTGELF
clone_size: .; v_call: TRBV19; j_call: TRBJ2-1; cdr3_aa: ASSRQGPSYNEQF
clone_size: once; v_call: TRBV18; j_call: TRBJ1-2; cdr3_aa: ASSEPSGLGYGYT
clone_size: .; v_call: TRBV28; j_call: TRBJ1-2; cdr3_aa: ASSLSGGVSGYT
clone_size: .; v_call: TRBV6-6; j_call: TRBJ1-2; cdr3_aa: ASNPGQGSIGYGYT
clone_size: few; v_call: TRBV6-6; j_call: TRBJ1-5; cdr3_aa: ASSYARGNNQPQH
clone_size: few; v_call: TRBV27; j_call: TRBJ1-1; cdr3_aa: ASTTGTGEMNTEAF
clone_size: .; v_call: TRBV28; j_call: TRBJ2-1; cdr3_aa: ASSLWGLAGGDEQF
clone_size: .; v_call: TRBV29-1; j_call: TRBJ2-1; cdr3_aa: SVRGDWRNYNEQF
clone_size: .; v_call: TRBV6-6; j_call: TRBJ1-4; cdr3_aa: ASSYSDIATNEKLF
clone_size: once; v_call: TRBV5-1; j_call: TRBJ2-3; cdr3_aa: ASSFGAGGTDTQY
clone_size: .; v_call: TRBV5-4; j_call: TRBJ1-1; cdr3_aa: ASSAYRGSEAF
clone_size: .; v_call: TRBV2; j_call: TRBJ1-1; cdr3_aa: ASVQGRTEAF
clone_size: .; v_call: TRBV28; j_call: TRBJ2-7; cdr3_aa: ASTRLVQVAYEQY
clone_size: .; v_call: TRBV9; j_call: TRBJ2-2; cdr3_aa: ASSPGTGSGELF
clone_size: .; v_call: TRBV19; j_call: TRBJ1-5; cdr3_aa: ASSWQGGNQPQH
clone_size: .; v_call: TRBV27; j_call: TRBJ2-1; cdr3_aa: ASRLAGDTGNNEQF
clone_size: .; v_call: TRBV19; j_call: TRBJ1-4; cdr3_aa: ASSTSLSSGNEKLF
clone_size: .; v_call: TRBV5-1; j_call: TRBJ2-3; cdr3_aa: ASKEKADNTDTQY
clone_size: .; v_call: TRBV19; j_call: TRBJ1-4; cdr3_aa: ASSTGSWNEKLF
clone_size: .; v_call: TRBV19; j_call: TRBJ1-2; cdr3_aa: ASSTTRNYGYT
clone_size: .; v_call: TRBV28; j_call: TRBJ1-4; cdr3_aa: ASSLLPGQGLEKLF
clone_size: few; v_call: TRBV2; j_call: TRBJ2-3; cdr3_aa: ASRGGVYSTDTQY
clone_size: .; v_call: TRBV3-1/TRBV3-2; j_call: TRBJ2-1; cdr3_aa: ASSVGLAGYNEQF
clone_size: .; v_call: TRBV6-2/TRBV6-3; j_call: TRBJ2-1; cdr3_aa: ASSSVPGGSSYNEQF
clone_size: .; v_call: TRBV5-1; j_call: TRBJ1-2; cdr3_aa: ASSDGQGRNYGYT
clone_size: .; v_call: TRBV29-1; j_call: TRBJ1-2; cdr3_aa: SVEVGSGYT
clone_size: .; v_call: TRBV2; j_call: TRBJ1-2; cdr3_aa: ASRANREANYGYT
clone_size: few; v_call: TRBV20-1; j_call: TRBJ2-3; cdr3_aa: SASLGGYLTDTQY
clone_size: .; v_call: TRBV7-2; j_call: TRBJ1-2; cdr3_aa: ASSPAGTAYGYT
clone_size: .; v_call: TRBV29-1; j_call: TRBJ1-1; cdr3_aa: SVPDRARDTEAF